This TCR beta chain was recovered during a study of spatial heterogeneity in lung cancer (dated 2019 in TCRdb). Regarding the research as a whole: The donors were 72 patients from the lung TRACERx cohort who had early-stage, untreated non-small cell lung cancer. Follow-up PBMC samples were sequenced whenever available, and the median time to follow-up was about 23 months after resection. Both alpha and beta chains were TCR-sequenced in samples taken at surgery, namely 220 tumor regions, around 64 matched nontumor lung samples and approximately 51 PBMC samples. In the raw uncorrected reads, each unique combination of TCR and UMI appeared more than ten times on average. More beta-chain than alpha-chain transcripts were consistently detected, likely reflecting higher beta-chain transcript abundance. TCR repertoire features were related to nonsynonymous mutation counts determined by whole-exome sequencing of tumor tissue. The study quantitatively compared TCR alpha and beta repertoires across multiple tumor regions, matched nontumor lung and blood in non-small cell lung cancer.

The library was generated by 5' RACE. For sequencing, a NextSeq 500 was employed. The TCR library protocol attached a unique molecular identifier to each TCR cDNA molecule to allow correction of PCR and sequencing errors. Per the authors' processing: TCR identification, UMI-based error correction and CDR3 extraction were performed with Decombinator tools. TCRs above a frequency of 2 per 1,000, corresponding to the top 1% of the tumor frequency distribution, were defined as expanded. Renyi diversity was calculated using the R vegan package after each repertoire was subsampled 100 times to 5,000 TCRs. To build CDR3 similarity networks, amino acid triplet string-kernel similarity was used, and CDR3s were connected when their pairwise similarity was above 0.82. Using fastp trimming at Q25 and MiXCR clonotype assembly, TCRdb reanalyzed the public sequencing data and kept in-frame beta chains. Identical CDR3 proteins give one entry, which carries the most common genes and DNA. It is TCRdb's table, rather than the study itself, that gives the V and J calls and clone size. Counted in this sample were around 120,000 distinct CDR3 sequences; 10% to 15% of them appeared once. The top ten hold 16% of the sample.

Results and caveats for the whole study, not just this receptor: Ubiquitous expanded tumor TCRs were detected in blood more often at tumor resection than at routine follow-up. Additional single-cell paired TCR alpha and beta sequencing was considered necessary to confirm, at a functional level, the hypothesis that regional TCRs recognize regional mutations. Comparisons of baseline and follow-up blood repertoires included only 14 patients.

Regarding this clonotype: No cognate antigen has been identified for it. Per-nucleotide qualities are absent, and no much larger clonotype sits a single base away.

The time point label corresponds to: blood at routine non-recurrence follow-up after resection. For TCR sequencing, whole RNA was extracted from tumor and nontumor lung tissue, or from cryopreserved PBMC samples, and no cell sorting was done. Patients were selected for TCR sequencing only if sufficient RNA was available from at least two tumor regions. Trimming removed 5 bases from V and 12 bases from J, leaving 19 bases between the germline ends. CDR1 and CDR2 (MNHEY, SVGAGI) derive from the germline V gene. The CDR3, cysteine through phenylalanine, is 13 amino acids long. Left in the record is the CDR3 DNA by itself, 39 bases read in frame from the first base.

The chain employs TRBV6-5 and TRBJ1-1; the D gene is not confidently resolved. The clonotype originates from a male donor with early-stage non-small cell lung cancer. The sample here was PBMCs, taken at follow-up. The nucleotides read TGTGCCAGCAGTCTAGGTCCTCTCGAGATTACTTTCTTT. Translated, this is CASSLGPLEITFF.